This TCR beta chain was recovered during a study of control samples from healthy donors and cancer patients (dated by TCRdb to about 2020). CDR1 and CDR2 are read off the germline V gene (reference sequence) as SEHNR and FQNEAQ. The junction carries 9 bases between V and J, which are trimmed by 3 bases and 7 bases respectively. The CDR3 has 12 amino acids, counting the end cysteine and phenylalanine. Only the CDR3 region is kept as DNA, spanning 36 bases read in frame from base 1. As for this clone: Its antigen specificity is not known. No base qualities exist here, and no much larger clone lies one base off it.

Library generation was performed with the immunoSEQ multiplex PCR assay. The source is immuneACCESS, and TCRdb retained only in-frame sequences with V and J called. Part of the clones is not carried over; for the studies checked, unresolved V genes explain less than half of this, and the remainder is unexplained. In all, the sample holds about 140,000 clones, and approximately 90% of those were seen once. Of the sample, roughly 8.7% is held by the ten largest clones. This clonotype was obtained from a woman younger than 45 in good health. The sequenced material came from blood. The sequence is built from TRBV7-9 and TRBJ1-1; there is no confident call for the D gene. The CDR3 here reads CASSFWEIEAFF. The nucleotide sequence reads as follows: TGTGCCAGCAGCTTTTGGGAAATTGAAGCTTTCTTT.